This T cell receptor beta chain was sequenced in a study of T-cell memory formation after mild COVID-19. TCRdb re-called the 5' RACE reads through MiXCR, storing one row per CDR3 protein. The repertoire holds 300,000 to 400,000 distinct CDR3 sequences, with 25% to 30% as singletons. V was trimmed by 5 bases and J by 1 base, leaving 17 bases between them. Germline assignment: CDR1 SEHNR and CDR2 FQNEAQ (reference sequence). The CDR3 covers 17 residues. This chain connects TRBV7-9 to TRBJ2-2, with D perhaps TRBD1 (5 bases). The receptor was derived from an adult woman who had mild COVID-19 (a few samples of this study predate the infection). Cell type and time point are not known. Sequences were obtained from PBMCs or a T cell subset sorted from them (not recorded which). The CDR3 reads CASSPEFPDKNTGELFF. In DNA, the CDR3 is TGTGCCAGCAGCCCCGAATTTCCGGACAAGAACACCGGGGAGCTGTTTTTT.